The clone carrying this TCR beta chain turned up a few times. Its matching antigen is unknown. This sample is drawn from a study of cytotoxic CD8 clonotypes in ibrutinib-treated CLL. Whole-study context: Of a cohort that held 10 to 12 relapsed/refractory and roughly 15 treatment-naive patients, about 18 were IGHV unmutated. On average, over 90,000 productive rearrangements and about 280,000 productive templates per sample.

Whole-study results and caveats: Elevated clonality accompanied ibrutinib response, with a return toward baseline values at progression. Treatment left the uncommon public clonotypes either contracted or stable in frequency.

Produced via immunoSEQ multiplex PCR; TCRdb's table is partial and in-frame only. The table lists 25,000 to 30,000 clones, about 62% of them singletons. Sequenced here: PBMCs, sampled before ibrutinib treatment. The receptor was derived from a human donor with chronic lymphocytic leukemia.

CDR3 DNA: TGTGCCTGGAAGCGCTTCACTGAAGCTTTCTTT. This encodes CAWKRFTEAFF. The chain carries TRBV30 and TRBJ1-1; unclear D gene. V was pared by 4 bases and J by 4 bases, with 7 bases between. This CDR3 comprises 11 residues. Germline V gives CDR1 GTSNPN, CDR2 SVGIG (reference sequence).